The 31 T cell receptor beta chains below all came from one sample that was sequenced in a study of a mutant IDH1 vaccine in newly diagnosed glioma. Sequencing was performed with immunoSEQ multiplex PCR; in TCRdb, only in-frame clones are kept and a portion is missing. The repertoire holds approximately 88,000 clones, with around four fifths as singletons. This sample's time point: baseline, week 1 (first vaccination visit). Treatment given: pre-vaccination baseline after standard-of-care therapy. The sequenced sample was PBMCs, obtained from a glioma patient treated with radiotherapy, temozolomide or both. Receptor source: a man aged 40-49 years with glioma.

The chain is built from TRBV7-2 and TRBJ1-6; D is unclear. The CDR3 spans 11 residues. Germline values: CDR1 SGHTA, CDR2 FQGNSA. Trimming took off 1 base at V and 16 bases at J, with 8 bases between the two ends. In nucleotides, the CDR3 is TGTGCCAGCAGCTTAGGTCGGAAACTCCACTTT. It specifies CASSLGRKLHF.

Here the CDR3 reads CSVVRYRDRDTQYF. The CDR3 bases are TGCAGCGTTGTACGATATAGGGACCGTGATACGCAGTATTTT. The genes are TRBV29-1 and TRBJ2-3; TRBD1 or TRBD2 may be the D gene (5 bases each). The V gene's germline CDR1 is SQVTM and CDR2 ANQGSEA. CDR3 length equals 14 residues. V was cut by 4 bases and J by 6 bases, with 17 bases left in between.

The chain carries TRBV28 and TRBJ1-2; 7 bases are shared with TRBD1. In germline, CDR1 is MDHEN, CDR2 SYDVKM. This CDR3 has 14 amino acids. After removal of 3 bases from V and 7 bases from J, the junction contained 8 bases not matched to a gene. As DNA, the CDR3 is TGTGCCAGCAGTTTTCAGGGGGGGGCGGGTGGCTACACCTTC. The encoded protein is CASSFQGGAGGYTF.

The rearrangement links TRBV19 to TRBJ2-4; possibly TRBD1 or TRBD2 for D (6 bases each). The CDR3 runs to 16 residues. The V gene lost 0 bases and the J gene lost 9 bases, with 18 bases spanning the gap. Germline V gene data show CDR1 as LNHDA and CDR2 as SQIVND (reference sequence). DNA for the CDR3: TGTGCCAGTAGTATAGATCTATCCGGGGGCTTAGGCATTCAGTACTTC. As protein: CASSIDLSGGLGIQYF.

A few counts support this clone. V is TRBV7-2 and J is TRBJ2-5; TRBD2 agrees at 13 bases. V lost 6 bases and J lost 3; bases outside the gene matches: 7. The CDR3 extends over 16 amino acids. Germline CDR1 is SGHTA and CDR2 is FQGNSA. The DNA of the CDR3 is TGTGCCAGCAGACACGGACTAGCGGGAGATGAAGAGACCCAGTACTTC. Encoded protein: CASRHGLAGDEETQYF. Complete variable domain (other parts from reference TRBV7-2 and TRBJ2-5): GAGVSQSPSNKVTEKGKDVELRCDPISGHTALYWYRQSLGQGLEFLIYFQGNSAPDKSGLPSDRFSAERTGGSVSTLTIQRTQQEDSAVYLCASRHGLAGDEETQYFGPGTRLLVL.

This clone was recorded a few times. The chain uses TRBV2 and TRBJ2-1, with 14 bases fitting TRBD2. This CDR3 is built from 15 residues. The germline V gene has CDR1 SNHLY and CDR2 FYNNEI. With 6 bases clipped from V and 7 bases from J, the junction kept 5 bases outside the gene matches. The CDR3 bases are TGTGCCAGCAGCTCGACTAGCGGGAGGGGTAATGAGCAGTTCTTC. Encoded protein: CASSSTSGRGNEQFF. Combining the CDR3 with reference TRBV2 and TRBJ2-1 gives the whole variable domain EPEVTQTPSHQVTQMGQEVILRCVPISNHLYFYWYRQILGQKVEFLVSFYNNEISEKSEIFDDQFSVERPDGSNFTLKIRSTKLEDSAMYFCASSSTSGRGNEQFFGPGTRLTVL.

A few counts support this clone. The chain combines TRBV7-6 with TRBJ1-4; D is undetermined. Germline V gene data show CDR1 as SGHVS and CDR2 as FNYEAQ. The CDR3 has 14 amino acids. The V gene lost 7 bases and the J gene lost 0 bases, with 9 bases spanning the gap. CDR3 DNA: TGTGCCAGCACCCCGGGAACAACTAATGAAAAACTGTTTTTT. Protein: CASTPGTTNEKLFF.

Written as DNA, the CDR3 is TGTGCCTGGAGCCCGCGGGAGACCCAGTACTTC. Its protein product is CAWSPRETQYF. The chain recombines TRBV30 with TRBJ2-5; no clear D gene. The CDR3 sequence is 11 residues long. V lost 3 bases, J lost 5 bases, and 7 bases lay in between. CDR1 is GTSNPN, CDR2 SVGIG, per germline (reference sequence).

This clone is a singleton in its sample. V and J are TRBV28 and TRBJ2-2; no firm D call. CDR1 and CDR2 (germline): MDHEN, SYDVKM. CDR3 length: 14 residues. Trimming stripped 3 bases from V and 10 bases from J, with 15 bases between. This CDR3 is CASSFSARGSELFF. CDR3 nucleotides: TGTGCCAGCAGTTTCTCGGCTCGCGGTTCGGAGCTGTTTTTT.

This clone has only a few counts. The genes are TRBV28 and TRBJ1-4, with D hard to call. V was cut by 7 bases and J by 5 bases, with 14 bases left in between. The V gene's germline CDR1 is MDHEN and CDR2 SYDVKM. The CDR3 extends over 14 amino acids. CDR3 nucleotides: TGTGCCAGCAAAGAGGGAAGCAGGAATGAAAAACTGTTTTTT. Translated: CASKEGSRNEKLFF.

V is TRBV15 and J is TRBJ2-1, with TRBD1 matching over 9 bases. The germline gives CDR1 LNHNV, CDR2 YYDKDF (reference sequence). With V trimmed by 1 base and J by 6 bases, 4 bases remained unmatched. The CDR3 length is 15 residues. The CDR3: CATSRGDREPNEQFF. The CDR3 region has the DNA TGTGCCACCAGCAGAGGGGACAGGGAACCCAATGAGCAGTTCTTC.

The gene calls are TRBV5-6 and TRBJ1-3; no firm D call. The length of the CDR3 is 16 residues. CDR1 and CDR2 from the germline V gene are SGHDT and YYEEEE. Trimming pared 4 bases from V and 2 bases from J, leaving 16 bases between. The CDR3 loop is CASSGWWGTTGNTIYF. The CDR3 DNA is TGTGCCAGCAGCGGCTGGTGGGGTACCACTGGAAACACCATATATTTT. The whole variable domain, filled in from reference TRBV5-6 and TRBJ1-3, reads DAGVTQSPTHLIKTRGQQVTLRCSPKSGHDTVSWYQQALGQGPQFIFQYYEEEERQRGNFPDRFSGHQFPNYSSELNVNALLLGDSALYLCASSGWWGTTGNTIYFGEGSWLTVV.

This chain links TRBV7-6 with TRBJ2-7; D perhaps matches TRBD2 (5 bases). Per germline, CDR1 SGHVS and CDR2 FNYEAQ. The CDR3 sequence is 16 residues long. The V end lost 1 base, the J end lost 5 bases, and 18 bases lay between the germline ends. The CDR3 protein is CASSLVRAAGSHEQYF. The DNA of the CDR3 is TGTGCCAGCAGCTTAGTGAGAGCGGCTGGGTCCCACGAGCAGTACTTC.

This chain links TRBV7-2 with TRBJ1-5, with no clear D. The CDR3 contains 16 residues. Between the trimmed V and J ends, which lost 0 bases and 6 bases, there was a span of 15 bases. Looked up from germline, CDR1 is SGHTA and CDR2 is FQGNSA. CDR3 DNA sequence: TGTGCCAGCAGCTTAGCGCCGGGAGGCGTGGGTCAGCCCCAGCATTTT. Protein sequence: CASSLAPGGVGQPQHF.

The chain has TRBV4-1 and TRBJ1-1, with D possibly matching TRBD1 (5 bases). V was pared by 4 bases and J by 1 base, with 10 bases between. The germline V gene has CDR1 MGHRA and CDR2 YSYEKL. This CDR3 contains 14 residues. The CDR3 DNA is TGCGCCAGCAGCCCCGGGACGGCGAACACTGAAGCTTTCTTT. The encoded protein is CASSPGTANTEAFF.

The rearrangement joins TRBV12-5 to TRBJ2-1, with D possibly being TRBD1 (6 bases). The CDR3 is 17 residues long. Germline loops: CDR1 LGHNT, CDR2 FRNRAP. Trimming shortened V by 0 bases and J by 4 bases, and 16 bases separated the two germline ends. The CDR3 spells CASGLVVGALGYNEQFF. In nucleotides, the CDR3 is TGTGCTAGTGGTTTGGTTGTGGGGGCCCTGGGTTACAATGAGCAGTTCTTC. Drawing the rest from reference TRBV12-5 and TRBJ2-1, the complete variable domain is DARVTQTPRHKVTEMGQEVTMRCQPILGHNTVFWYRQTMMQGLELLAYFRNRAPLDDSGMPKDRFSAEMPDATLATLKIQPSEPRDSAVYFCASGLVVGALGYNEQFFGPGTRLTVL.

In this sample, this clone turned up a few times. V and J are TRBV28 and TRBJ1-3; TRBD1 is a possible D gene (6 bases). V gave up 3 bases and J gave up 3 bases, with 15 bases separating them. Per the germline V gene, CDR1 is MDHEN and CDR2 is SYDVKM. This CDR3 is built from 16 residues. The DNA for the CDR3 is TGTGCCAGCAGTTTCCCCGGGGGCAGGCGTGGAAACACCATATATTTT. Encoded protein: CASSFPGGRRGNTIYF.

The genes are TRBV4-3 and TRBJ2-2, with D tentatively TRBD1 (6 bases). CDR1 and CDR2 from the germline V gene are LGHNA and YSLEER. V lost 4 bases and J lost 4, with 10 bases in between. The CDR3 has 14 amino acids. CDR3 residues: CASSRGQFTGELFF. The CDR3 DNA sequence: TGCGCCAGCAGCCGAGGACAGTTCACCGGGGAGCTGTTTTTT.

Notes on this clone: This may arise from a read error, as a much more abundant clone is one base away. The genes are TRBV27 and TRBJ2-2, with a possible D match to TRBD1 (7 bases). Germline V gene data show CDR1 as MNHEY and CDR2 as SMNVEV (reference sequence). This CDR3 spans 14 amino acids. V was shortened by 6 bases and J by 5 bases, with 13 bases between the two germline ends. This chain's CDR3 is CASSSTGRTGELFF. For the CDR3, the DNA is TGTGCCAGCAGCTCGACAGGGAGGACCGGGGAGCTGTTTTTT.

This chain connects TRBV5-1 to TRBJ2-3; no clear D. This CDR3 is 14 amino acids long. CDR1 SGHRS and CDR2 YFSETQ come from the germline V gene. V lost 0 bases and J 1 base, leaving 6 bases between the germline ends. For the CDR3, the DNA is TGCGCCAGCAGCTTGGGCACACGCACAGATACGCAGTATTTT. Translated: CASSLGTRTDTQYF.

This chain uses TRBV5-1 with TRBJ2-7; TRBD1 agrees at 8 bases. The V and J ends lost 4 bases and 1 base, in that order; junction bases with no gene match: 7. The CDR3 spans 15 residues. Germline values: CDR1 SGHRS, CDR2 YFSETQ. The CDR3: CASSRVTGASYEQYF. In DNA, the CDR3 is TGCGCCAGCAGCCGGGTGACAGGGGCGTCCTACGAGCAGTACTTC. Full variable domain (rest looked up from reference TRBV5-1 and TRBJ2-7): KAGVTQTPRYLIKTRGQQVTLSCSPISGHRSVSWYQQTPGQGLQFLFEYFSETQRNKGNFPGRFSGRQFSNSRSEMNVSTLELGDSALYLCASSRVTGASYEQYFGPGTRLTVT.

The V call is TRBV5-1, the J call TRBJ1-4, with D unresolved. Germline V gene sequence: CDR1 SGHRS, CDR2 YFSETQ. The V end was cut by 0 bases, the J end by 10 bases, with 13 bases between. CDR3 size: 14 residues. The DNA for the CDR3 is TGCGCCAGCAGCTTGGAAATAGGGAACGTAAAACTGTTTTTT. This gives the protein CASSLEIGNVKLFF.

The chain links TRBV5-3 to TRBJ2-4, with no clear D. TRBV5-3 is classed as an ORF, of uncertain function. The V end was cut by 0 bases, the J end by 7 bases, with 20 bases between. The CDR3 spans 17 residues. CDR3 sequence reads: CARSLGLQTAIDNIQYF. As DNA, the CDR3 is TGTGCCAGAAGCTTGGGCTTGCAGACCGCTATTGACAACATTCAGTACTTC.

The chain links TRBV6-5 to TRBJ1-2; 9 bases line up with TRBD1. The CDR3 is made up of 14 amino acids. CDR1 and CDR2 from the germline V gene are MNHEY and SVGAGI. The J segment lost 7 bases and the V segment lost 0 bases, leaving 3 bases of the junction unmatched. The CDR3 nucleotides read TGTGCCAGCAGTTACTCCGACAGGGGGGGTGGCTACACCTTC. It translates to CASSYSDRGGGYTF.

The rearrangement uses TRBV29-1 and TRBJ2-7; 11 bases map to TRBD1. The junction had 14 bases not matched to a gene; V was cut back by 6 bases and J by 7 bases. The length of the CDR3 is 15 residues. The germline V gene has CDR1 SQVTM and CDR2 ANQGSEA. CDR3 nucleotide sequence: TGCAGCGTAGCACACACACCCGGGACAGGGGGAGAGCAGTACTTC. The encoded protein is CSVAHTPGTGGEQYF.

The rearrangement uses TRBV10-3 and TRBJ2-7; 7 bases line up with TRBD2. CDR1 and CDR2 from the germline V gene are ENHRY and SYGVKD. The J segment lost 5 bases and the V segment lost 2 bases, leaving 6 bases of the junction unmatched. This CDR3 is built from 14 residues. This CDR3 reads CAISEGAGPHEQYF. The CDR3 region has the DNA TGTGCCATCAGTGAGGGAGCGGGACCCCACGAGCAGTACTTC.

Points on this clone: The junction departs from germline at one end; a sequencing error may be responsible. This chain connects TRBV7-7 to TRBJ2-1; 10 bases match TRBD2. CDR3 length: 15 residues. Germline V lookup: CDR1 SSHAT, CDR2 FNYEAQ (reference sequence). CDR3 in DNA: TGTGCTAGCAGCCTAGCAGCGGGGGGGCCAAATGAGCAGTTCTTC. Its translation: CASSLAAGGPNEQFF.

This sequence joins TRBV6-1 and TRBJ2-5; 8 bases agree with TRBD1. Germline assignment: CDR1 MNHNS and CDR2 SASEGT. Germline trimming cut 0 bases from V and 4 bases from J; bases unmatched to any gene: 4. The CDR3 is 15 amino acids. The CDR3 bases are TGTGCCAGCAGTGAAGCCGGACAGGGCCGAGAGACCCAGTACTTC. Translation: CASSEAGQGRETQYF.

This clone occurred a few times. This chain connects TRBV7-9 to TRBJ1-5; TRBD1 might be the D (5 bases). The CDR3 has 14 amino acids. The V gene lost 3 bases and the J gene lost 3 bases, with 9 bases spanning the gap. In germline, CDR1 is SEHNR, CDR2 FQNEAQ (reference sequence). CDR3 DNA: TGTGCCAGCAGCTTTGACAGTCTCAATCAGCCCCAGCATTTT. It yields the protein CASSFDSLNQPQHF.

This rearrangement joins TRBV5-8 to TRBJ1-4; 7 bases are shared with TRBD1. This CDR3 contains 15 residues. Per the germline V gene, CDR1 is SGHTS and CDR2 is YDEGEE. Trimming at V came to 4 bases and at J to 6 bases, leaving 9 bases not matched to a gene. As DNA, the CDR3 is TGTGCCAGCAGCCTAACAGGGGTGGGGGATGAAAAACTGTTTTTT. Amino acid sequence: CASSLTGVGDEKLFF.

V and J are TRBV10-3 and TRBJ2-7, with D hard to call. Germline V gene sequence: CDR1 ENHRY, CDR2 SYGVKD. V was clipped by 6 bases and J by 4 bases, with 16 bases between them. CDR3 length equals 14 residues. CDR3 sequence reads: CAISEHPRTYEQYF. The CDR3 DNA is TGTGCCATCAGCGAACACCCTAGAACGTACGAGCAGTACTTC.